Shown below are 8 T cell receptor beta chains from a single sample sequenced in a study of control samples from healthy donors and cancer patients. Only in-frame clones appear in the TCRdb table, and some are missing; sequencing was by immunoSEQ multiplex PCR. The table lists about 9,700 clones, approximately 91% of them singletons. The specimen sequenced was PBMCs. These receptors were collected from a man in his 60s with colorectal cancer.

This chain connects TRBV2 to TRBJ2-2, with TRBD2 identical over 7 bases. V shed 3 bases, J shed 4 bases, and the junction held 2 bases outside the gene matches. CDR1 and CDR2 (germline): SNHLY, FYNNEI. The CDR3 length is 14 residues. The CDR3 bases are TGTGCCAGCAGTGACCCGGGGGGCACCGGGGAGCTGTTTTTT. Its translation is CASSDPGGTGELFF. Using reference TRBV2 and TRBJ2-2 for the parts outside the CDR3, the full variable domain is EPEVTQTPSHQVTQMGQEVILRCVPISNHLYFYWYRQILGQKVEFLVSFYNNEISEKSEIFDDQFSVERPDGSNFTLKIRSTKLEDSAMYFCASSDPGGTGELFFGEGSRLTVL.

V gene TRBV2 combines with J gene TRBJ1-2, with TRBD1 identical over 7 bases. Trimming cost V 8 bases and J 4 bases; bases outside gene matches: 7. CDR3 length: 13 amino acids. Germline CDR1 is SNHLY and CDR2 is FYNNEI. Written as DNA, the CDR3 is TGTGCCAGCTGCTGGGACAGCCTCTATGGCTACACCTTC. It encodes CASCWDSLYGYTF.

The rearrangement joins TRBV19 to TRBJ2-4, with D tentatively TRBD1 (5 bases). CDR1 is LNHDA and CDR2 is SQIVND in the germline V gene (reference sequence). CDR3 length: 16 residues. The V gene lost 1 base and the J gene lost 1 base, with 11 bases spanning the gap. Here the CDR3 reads CASSIARVFAKNIQYF. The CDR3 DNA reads TGTGCCAGTAGTATAGCCAGGGTTTTCGCCAAAAACATTCAGTACTTC.

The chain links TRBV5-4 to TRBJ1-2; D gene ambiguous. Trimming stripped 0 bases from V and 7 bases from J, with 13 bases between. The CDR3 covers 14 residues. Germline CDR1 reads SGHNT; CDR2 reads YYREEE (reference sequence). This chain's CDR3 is CASSLAGGSGGYTF. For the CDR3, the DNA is TGTGCCAGCAGCTTGGCAGGAGGAAGTGGTGGCTACACCTTC.

The CDR3 DNA sequence: TGTGCCAGTAGTTTCGGACTGAGCACAGATACGCAGTATTTT. It yields the protein CASSFGLSTDTQYF. V is TRBV19 and J is TRBJ2-3, with D tentatively TRBD2 (5 bases). The CDR3 has 14 amino acids. CDR1 is LNHDA, CDR2 SQIVND, per germline (reference sequence). The germline V and J ends were trimmed by 5 bases and 0 bases, with 9 bases remaining between them.

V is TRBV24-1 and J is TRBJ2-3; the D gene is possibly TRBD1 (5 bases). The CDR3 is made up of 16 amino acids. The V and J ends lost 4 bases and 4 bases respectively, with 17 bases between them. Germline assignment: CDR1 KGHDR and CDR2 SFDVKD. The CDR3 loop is CATSDPRAGIADTQYF. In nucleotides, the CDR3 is TGTGCCACCAGTGACCCCCGAGCAGGGATTGCAGATACGCAGTATTTT.

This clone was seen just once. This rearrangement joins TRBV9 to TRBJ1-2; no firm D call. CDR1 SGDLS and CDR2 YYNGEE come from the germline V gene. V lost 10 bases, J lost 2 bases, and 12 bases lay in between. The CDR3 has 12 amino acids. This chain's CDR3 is CASTRLNYGYTF. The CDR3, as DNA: TGTGCCTCAACACGGTTGAACTATGGCTACACCTTC.

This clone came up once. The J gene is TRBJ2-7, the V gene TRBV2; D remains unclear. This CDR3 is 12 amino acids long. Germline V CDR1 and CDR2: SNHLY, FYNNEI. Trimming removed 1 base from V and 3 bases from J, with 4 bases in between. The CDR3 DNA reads TGTGCCAGCAGTGAAGGTCTCTACGAGCAGTACTTC. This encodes CASSEGLYEQYF.